This TCR beta chain derives from a study of T cell repertoires in cytomegalovirus infection. MiXCR was run by TCRdb on the reads, yielding one entry per CDR3 protein. The sample carries 350,000 to 450,000 distinct CDR3 sequences, about a sixth recorded once. V was pared by 6 bases and J by 3 bases, with 11 bases between. The CDR3 totals 13 residues. The material sequenced was PBMCs. The receptor was isolated from a human donor in good health (CMV status not recorded). Some clones in this sample may be carry-over from other donors' samples. V usage is TRBV12-3 or TRBV12-4 and J usage is TRBJ2-5; D not resolved. CDR3 nucleotides: TGTGCCAGCAGCTTCCTTGGGAAAGAGACCCAGTACTTC. Residues: CASSFLGKETQYF.